The sample holds a few counts of the clone carrying this T cell receptor beta chain. The sample is drawn from a study of blood T cells in healthy people across ages. J lost 7 bases, V lost 1 base, and 2 bases had no gene match. Germline loops: CDR1 SGHAT, CDR2 FQNNGV. The CDR3 sequence is 15 residues long. The authors ran a second PCR of about 6 to 11 cycles using a sample-barcoded 5' primer and a J-beta primer mix. From the 5' RACE reads, TCRdb called clonotypes with MiXCR, one entry per CDR3 protein. Of approximately 580,000 distinct CDR3 sequences detected, nearly 25% appear once; the ten largest clones hold around 10%. These data are also associated with another study on T cells of mothers and their children. From that study: Mothers gave over 9 million TCR beta CDR3 reads each, and children about 3 million each.

This rearrangement joins TRBV11-2 to TRBJ1-6; the match to TRBD1 covers 9 bases. Sequenced material: blood. The clonotype was recovered from a boy aged 10-17 years in good health. In DNA form, the CDR3 reads TGTGCCAGCAGCTTAGCGGACAGGGGAAATTCACCCCTCCACTTT. This codes for CASSLADRGNSPLHF. Based on the CDR3 plus reference TRBV11-2 and TRBJ1-6, the full variable domain is EAGVAQSPRYKIIEKRQSVAFWCNPISGHATLYWYQQILGQGPKLLIQFQNNGVVDDSQLPKDRFSAERLKGVDSTLKIQPAKLEDSAVYLCASSLADRGNSPLHFGNGTRLTVT.